This T cell receptor beta chain was obtained from a study of T cells in localized non-small cell lung cancer. TCRdb's table, derived via immunoSEQ multiplex PCR, lists solely in-frame clones and lacks some. The table has under 6,500 clones, 25% to 35% seen once; the top ten hold around 7.3%. V shed 6 bases and J 5 bases; nucleotides not matched to a gene: 2. The V gene's germline CDR1 is MNHGY and CDR2 SAAAGT. The CDR3 totals 12 residues. There are a few counts of this clone. Its antigen is as yet unknown. Overall study results and limits: Blood T cell density predicted longer survival; adjacent-lung clonality, shorter.

Sequenced material: lung tumor tissue, taken before any cancer treatment. The sequence was collected from a female donor at least 60 years old with stage I lung adenocarcinoma. The chain links TRBV6-8 to TRBJ2-5; TRBD1 matches 8 bases. The CDR3 loop is CASRGQAETQYF. CDR3 sequence (DNA): TGTGCCAGCAGGGGACAGGCGGAGACCCAGTACTTC.